A single sample is the source of the 19 T cell receptor beta chains below, sequenced in a study of T-cell memory formation after mild COVID-19. Using its own MiXCR run on the 5' RACE reads, TCRdb lists one record per CDR3 protein. Of about 210,000 distinct CDR3 sequences in the sample, around 25% were seen once. The sample comprised PBMCs or a T cell subset sorted from them (not recorded which). The receptors were gathered from an adult woman who had mild COVID-19 (a few samples of this study predate the infection). Cell type and time point are not known.

The rearrangement uses TRBV5-1 and TRBJ2-2; either TRBD1 or TRBD2 may fit D (5 bases each). CDR3 length: 15 amino acids. V was cut by 3 bases and J by 5 bases, with 14 bases left in between. Germline CDR1 and CDR2: SGHRS and YFSETQ. The CDR3 here is CASSSGHGRTGELFF. For the CDR3, the DNA is TGCGCCAGCAGCTCCGGACATGGGAGAACCGGGGAGCTGTTTTTT.

V usage is TRBV5-5 and J usage is TRBJ1-2; no firm D call. Trimming pared 0 bases from V and 2 bases from J, leaving 11 bases between. The CDR3 contains 15 residues. Germline V lookup: CDR1 SGHKS, CDR2 YYEKEE (reference sequence). The CDR3 DNA is TGTGCCAGCAGCTTGGTAGTTTCCCGGAACTATGGCTACACCTTC. It translates to CASSLVVSRNYGYTF.

This clonotype was picked up a small number of times. The rearrangement uses TRBV11-2 and TRBJ2-3; D is uncertain. CDR3 length: 13 residues. Trimming pared 5 bases from V and 10 bases from J, leaving 16 bases between. Germline V gene data show CDR1 as SGHAT and CDR2 as FQNNGV. For the CDR3, the DNA is TGTGCCAGCAGCCACCAGACACCTGCCGCGCAGTATTTT. Its protein product is CASSHQTPAAQYF.

The chain uses TRBV12-3 or TRBV12-4 and TRBJ2-2; D is possibly TRBD1 (6 bases). Trimming took 7 bases from V and 2 from J, leaving 17 bases between them. The CDR3 loop spans 16 amino acids. DNA of the CDR3: TGTGCCAGCAATTGGTGGGGACATCCCAACACCGGGGAGCTGTTTTTT. This codes for CASNWWGHPNTGELFF.

This clonotype turned up a few times. This chain uses TRBV20-1 with TRBJ2-5; tentative D call: TRBD2 (6 bases). Trimming stripped 3 bases from V and 8 bases from J, with 25 bases between. This CDR3 has 16 amino acids. Germline V gene sequence: CDR1 DFQATT, CDR2 SNEGSKA (reference sequence). CDR3 sequence: CSARGGPSGRQGTQYF. DNA of the CDR3: TGCAGTGCTAGGGGGGGACCATCCGGCAGGCAAGGAACCCAGTACTTC.

This chain joins TRBV24-1 and TRBJ2-2, with 11 bases aligning to TRBD1. The CDR3 has 16 amino acids. Trimming removed 5 bases from V and 3 bases from J; junction bases left unmatched: 4. Germline assignment: CDR1 KGHDR and CDR2 SFDVKD. The CDR3 here is CATSALGQGDTGELFF. CDR3 DNA: TGTGCCACCAGTGCCCTGGGACAGGGGGACACCGGGGAGCTGTTTTTT.

This clonotype was counted ten times or more. The chain is built from TRBV7-9 and TRBJ2-7; 8 bases line up with TRBD2. J gave up 7 bases and V 7 bases, and 12 bases lay outside the gene matches. The CDR3 runs to 14 residues. Germline CDR1 reads SEHNR; CDR2 reads FQNEAQ (reference sequence). CDR3 protein: CASTPPAGVHEQYF. The CDR3 bases are TGTGCCAGCACCCCCCCAGCGGGAGTTCATGAGCAGTACTTC.

The V and J genes are TRBV11-2 and TRBJ2-7; D is possibly TRBD1 (5 bases). The germline gives CDR1 SGHAT, CDR2 FQNNGV. Trimming left V 1 base short and J 4 bases short, with 17 bases between. The CDR3 contains 16 residues. The CDR3 DNA is TGTGCCAGCAGCTTAGTTTTCCAGGGTAAGACGTACGAGCAGTACTTC. Its protein is CASSLVFQGKTYEQYF.

The V call is TRBV7-2, the J call TRBJ1-3, with TRBD1 identical over 7 bases. With V trimmed by 5 bases and J by 4 bases, 8 bases remained unmatched. The germline CDR1 and CDR2 sequences are SGHTA and FQGNSA. The CDR3 is 15 amino acids. The CDR3 loop is CASSLSSRGGNTIYF. In DNA, the CDR3 is TGTGCCAGCAGCCTTAGTAGCAGGGGGGGAAACACCATATATTTT.

This clonotype came up a few times. V gene TRBV4-1 combines with J gene TRBJ2-3, with a tentative D call TRBD1 (6 bases). The V end was cut by 4 bases, the J end by 1 base, with 15 bases between. Per the germline V gene, CDR1 is MGHRA and CDR2 is YSYEKL. CDR3 length equals 16 residues. The DNA of the CDR3 is TGCGCCAGCAGCCTCTTGACGGGACACCGCACAGATACGCAGTATTTT. Protein product: CASSLLTGHRTDTQYF.

V and J are TRBV12-3 or TRBV12-4 and TRBJ2-7, with 12 bases fitting TRBD2. CDR3 size: 18 residues. V lost 7 bases and J lost 2; bases outside the gene matches: 15. The CDR3 here is CASTPRGLAGPAPYEQYF. In DNA form, the CDR3 reads TGTGCCAGCACCCCCCGAGGACTAGCGGGACCAGCCCCCTACGAGCAGTACTTC.

This clonotype was seen a handful of times. The rearrangement links TRBV19 to TRBJ2-1; D tentatively fits TRBD1 or TRBD2 (6 bases each). Germline V CDR1 and CDR2: LNHDA, SQIVND (reference sequence). This CDR3 has 15 residues. V was trimmed by 3 bases and J by 5 bases, leaving 14 bases between them. The CDR3 here is CASSIARGRHNEQFF. The CDR3 bases are TGTGCCAGTAGTATCGCCCGGGGGCGGCACAATGAGCAGTTCTTC.

This clonotype was observed a few times. The chain recombines TRBV4-1 with TRBJ2-1; 8 nucleotides align to TRBD2. Germline V gene lookup returns CDR1 MGHRA and CDR2 YSYEKL. The CDR3 loop spans 15 amino acids. The ends lost 3 bases at V and 6 bases at J; junction bases unmatched: 7. CDR3 amino acids: CASSQPGGPSNEQFF. CDR3 coding DNA: TGCGCCAGCAGCCAGCCGGGGGGGCCGTCCAATGAGCAGTTCTTC.

The count of this clonotype is one. The rearrangement joins TRBV6-5 to TRBJ2-7; TRBD1 agrees at 11 bases. From germline, CDR1 is MNHEY and CDR2 SVGAGI. The CDR3 loop spans 16 amino acids. V shed 3 bases, J shed 2 bases, and the junction held 6 bases outside the gene matches. In DNA, the CDR3 is TGTGCCAGCAGTTATTCTGGGACAGGGGGGACCTACGAGCAGTACTTC. Its protein is CASSYSGTGGTYEQYF.

The chain has TRBV2 and TRBJ2-5; weak D call: TRBD2 (5 bases). Germline V gives CDR1 SNHLY, CDR2 FYNNEI. Trimming removed 9 bases from V and 5 bases from J, with 10 bases in between. The CDR3 extends over 11 amino acids. The CDR3 here is CASRRRETQYF. CDR3 nucleotide sequence: TGTGCCAGTCGACGGAGGGAGACCCAGTACTTC.

This chain joins TRBV5-5 and TRBJ1-1; no reliable D call. The CDR3 is 12 amino acids. V lost 0 bases and J 7 bases, leaving 7 bases between the germline ends. The germline gives CDR1 SGHKS, CDR2 YYEKEE (reference sequence). CDR3: CASSLVLVEAFF. The CDR3 DNA follows: TGTGCCAGCAGCTTGGTGCTGGTTGAAGCTTTCTTT.

The sample holds a few counts of this clonotype. The chain recombines TRBV12-3 or TRBV12-4 with TRBJ2-1, with 10 bases lining up with TRBD1. V shed 0 bases, J shed 8 bases, and the junction held 10 bases outside the gene matches. The CDR3 consists of 17 residues. The CDR3 bases are TGTGCCAGCAGTTTAGCGCTAGTGACAGGGGGCCCCGATGAGCAGTTCTTC. Amino acid sequence: CASSLALVTGGPDEQFF.

This chain connects TRBV7-2 to TRBJ2-3, with D unresolved. The CDR3 is 10 amino acids. The germline V and J ends were trimmed by 7 bases and 14 bases, with 13 bases remaining between them. Germline assignment: CDR1 SGHTA and CDR2 FQGNSA. The CDR3 DNA is TGTGCCAGCATCCCTCCCGACCTGTATTTT. Its translation: CASIPPDLYF.

The chain employs TRBV5-4 and TRBJ2-2; possibly TRBD2 for D (5 bases). The CDR3 spans 14 residues. Trimming removed 0 bases from V and 5 bases from J, with 8 bases in between. Germline V gene lookup returns CDR1 SGHNT and CDR2 YYREEE (reference sequence). CDR3 bases: TGTGCCAGCAGCTTGGACTGGGAGACCGGGGAGCTGTTTTTT. Residues: CASSLDWETGELFF.